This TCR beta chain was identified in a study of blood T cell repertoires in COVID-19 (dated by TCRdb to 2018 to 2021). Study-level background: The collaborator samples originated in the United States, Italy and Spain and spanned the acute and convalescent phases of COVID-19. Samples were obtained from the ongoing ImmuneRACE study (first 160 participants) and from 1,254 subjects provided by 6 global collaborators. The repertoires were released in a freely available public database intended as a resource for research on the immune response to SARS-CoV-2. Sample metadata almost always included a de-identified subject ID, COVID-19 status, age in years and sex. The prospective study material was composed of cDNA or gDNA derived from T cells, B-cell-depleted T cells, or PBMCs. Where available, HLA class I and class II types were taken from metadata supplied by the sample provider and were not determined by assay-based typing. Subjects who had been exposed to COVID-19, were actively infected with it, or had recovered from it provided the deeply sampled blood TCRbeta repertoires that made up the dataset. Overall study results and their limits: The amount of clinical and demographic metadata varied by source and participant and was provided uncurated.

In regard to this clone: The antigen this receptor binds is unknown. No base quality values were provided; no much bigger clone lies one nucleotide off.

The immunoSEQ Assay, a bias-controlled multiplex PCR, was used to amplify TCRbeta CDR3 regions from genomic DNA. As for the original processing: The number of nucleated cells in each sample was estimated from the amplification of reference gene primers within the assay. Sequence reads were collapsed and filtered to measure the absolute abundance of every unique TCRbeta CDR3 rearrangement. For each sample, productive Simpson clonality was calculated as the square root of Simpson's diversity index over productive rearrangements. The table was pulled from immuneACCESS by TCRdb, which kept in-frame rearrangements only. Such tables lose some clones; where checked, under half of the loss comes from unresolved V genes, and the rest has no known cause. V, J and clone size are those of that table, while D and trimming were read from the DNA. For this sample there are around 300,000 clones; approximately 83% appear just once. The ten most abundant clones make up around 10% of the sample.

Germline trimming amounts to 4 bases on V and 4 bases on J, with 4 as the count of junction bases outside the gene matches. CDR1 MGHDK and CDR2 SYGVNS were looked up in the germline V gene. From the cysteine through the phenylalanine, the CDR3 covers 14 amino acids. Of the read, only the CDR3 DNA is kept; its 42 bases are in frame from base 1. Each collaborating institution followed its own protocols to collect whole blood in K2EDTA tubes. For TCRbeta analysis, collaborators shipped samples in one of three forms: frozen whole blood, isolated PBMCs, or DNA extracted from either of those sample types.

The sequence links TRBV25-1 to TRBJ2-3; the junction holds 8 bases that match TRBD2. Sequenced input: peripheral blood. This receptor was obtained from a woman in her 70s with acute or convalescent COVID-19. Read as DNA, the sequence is TGTGCCAGCAGTGGAGGGCGGGGGGCAGATACGCAGTATTTT. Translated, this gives CASSGGRGADTQYF.